What follows are 10 T cell receptor beta chains derived from one specimen sequenced in a study of immune characteristics of hereditary and idiopathic chronic pancreatitis. Here immunoSEQ multiplex PCR was the method, and the copy in TCRdb shows in-frame clones only, minus some. The table has about 13,000 clones, about 70% seen once. Chronic pancreatitis tissue was collected during total pancreatectomy with islet autotransplantation. The sequenced sample was pancreas tissue with hereditary chronic pancreatitis. Every receptor here comes from a human donor with chronic pancreatitis.

The V and J genes are TRBV18 and TRBJ2-5; a weak D match, TRBD1 (6 bases). This CDR3 is built from 14 residues. Germline CDR1 and CDR2: KGHSH and LQKENI. Trimming left V 5 bases short and J 6 bases short, with 16 bases between. The CDR3, as DNA: TGTGCCAGCTCAACTGGGACAATCCGGCAGACCCAGTACTTC. This sequence encodes CASSTGTIRQTQYF.

V usage is TRBV6-5 and J usage is TRBJ1-6; TRBD1 is a possible D gene (5 bases). The CDR3 has 14 amino acids. Per the germline V gene, CDR1 is MNHEY and CDR2 is SVGAGI. The V gene lost 7 bases and the J gene lost 7 bases, with 14 bases spanning the gap. This CDR3 reads CASILGRANSPLHF. DNA for the CDR3: TGTGCCAGCATTCTTGGCAGGGCGAATTCACCCCTCCACTTT.

The CDR3 region is CASSLDLQSTDTQYF. CDR3 DNA: TGTGCCAGCAGCTTGGATTTGCAAAGCACAGATACGCAGTATTTT. The chain is built from TRBV5-4 and TRBJ2-3; no definite D call. Trimming pared 0 bases from V and 0 bases from J, leaving 8 bases between. CDR3 length: 15 amino acids. Germline loops: CDR1 SGHNT, CDR2 YYREEE (reference sequence).

This sequence joins TRBV3-1 (or the pseudogene TRBV3-2) and TRBJ2-1; 9 positions match TRBD2. Germline values: CDR1 LGHDT, CDR2 YNNKEL (reference sequence). V gave up 0 bases and J gave up 5 bases; unmatched junction bases: 8. CDR3 length: 17 residues. In DNA, the CDR3 is TGTGCCAGCAGCCAAGATGTAGGACTAGCGACAAACAATGAGCAGTTCTTC. It is translated as CASSQDVGLATNNEQFF.

V is TRBV25-1 and J is TRBJ1-1; TRBD1 might be the D (5 bases). Germline V gene data show CDR1 as MGHDK and CDR2 as SYGVNS. Trimming took 3 bases from V and 10 from J, leaving 15 bases between them. The CDR3 loop spans 13 amino acids. As DNA, the CDR3 is TGTGCCAGCAGTGAGGGTTGGCCCGGGGGAGCTTTCTTT. Translation gives CASSEGWPGGAFF.

The chain uses TRBV9 and TRBJ1-1, with a tentative D call TRBD1 (6 bases). The V end lost 3 bases, the J end lost 4 bases, and 25 bases lay between the germline ends. The CDR3 covers 18 residues. CDR1 SGDLS and CDR2 YYNGEE come from the germline V gene. The CDR3 here is CASSAGPQGGGVGTEAFF. CDR3 coding DNA: TGTGCCAGCAGCGCCGGCCCACAGGGAGGGGGGGTTGGCACTGAAGCTTTCTTT.

This clone was counted once. The CDR3 here is CASSLGDRAGANVLTF. Written as DNA, the CDR3 is TGCGCCAGCAGCTTGGGTGACAGGGCTGGGGCCAACGTCCTGACTTTC. This chain joins TRBV5-1 and TRBJ2-6, with TRBD1 matching 7 bases. The V segment lost 0 bases and the J segment 2 bases; nucleotides outside the gene matches: 2. Germline CDR1 is SGHRS and CDR2 is YFSETQ. The CDR3 has 16 amino acids.

This rearrangement joins TRBV29-1 to TRBJ1-1, with D perhaps TRBD1 (5 bases). V lost 6 bases and J lost 1, with 9 bases in between. CDR1 and CDR2 from the germline V gene are SQVTM and ANQGSEA. The CDR3 runs 12 residues. The CDR3 nucleotides read TGCAGCGTCGGACAAGGGAACACTGAAGCTTTCTTT. It encodes CSVGQGNTEAFF.

On this clone: This same CDR3 is encoded by further DNA sequences in the sample. The genes are TRBV7-9 and TRBJ1-2, with D possibly being TRBD1 (6 bases). The CDR3 extends over 14 amino acids. Per the germline V gene, CDR1 is SEHNR and CDR2 is FQNEAQ (reference sequence). Trimming pared 7 bases from V and 1 base from J, leaving 13 bases between. The CDR3 nucleotides read TGTGCCAGCAAGGGACGAGGGGGTAACTATGGCTACACCTTC. This codes for CASKGRGGNYGYTF.

Only one count was recorded for this clone. This chain uses TRBV27 with TRBJ1-1; D is unresolved. Trimming stripped 2 bases from V and 8 bases from J, with 9 bases between. The CDR3 runs to 12 residues. Germline loops: CDR1 MNHEY, CDR2 SMNVEV (reference sequence). CDR3 sequence reads: CASSLTGGEAFF. The DNA for the CDR3 is TGTGCCAGCAGTTTAACGGGCGGAGAAGCTTTCTTT.